This TCR beta chain originates from a study of beta chain features in type 1 diabetes. Study-wide context: Age, gender, cell numbers and subset yield matched between patients and controls.

Sequencing targeted expressed TCRB transcripts, as all isolated RNA had been reverse transcribed. Repertoires were generated with immunoSEQ multiplex PCR, while TCRdb's copy carries only in-frame clones and drops some. The sample contains some 250,000 clones, 25% to 30% of which appear only once. Each population that was sorted was more than 98% pure. The CDR3 runs to 14 residues. The V gene end was trimmed by 3 bases and the J gene end by 2 bases; junction bases not matched to a gene: 3. In germline, CDR1 is MGHRA, CDR2 YSYEKL. The receptor's source is a man aged 25 to 45 in good health. Sequencing input: central memory CD4+ T cells from blood. This rearrangement joins TRBV4-1 to TRBJ2-5; 7 positions match TRBD1. The CDR3 DNA reads TGCGCCAGCAGCCATCGGGACAGTCAAGAGACCCAGTACTTC. It translates to CASSHRDSQETQYF.